The rows below give T cell receptor beta chains drawn from one sample of a study of cytomegalovirus exposure and HLA in healthy donors. Clones were read by immunoSEQ multiplex PCR, and TCRdb kept only the in-frame ones, dropping some. The sample carries 35,000 to 45,000 clones, approximately 74% recorded once. Sequencing input: PBMCs. The receptors derive from a young man in good health and CMV-seronegative. Both conserved end residues are part of each CDR3. The D gene is left open where the match is weak. Clone size is given for some rows only: seen once, a few or many times, or a class if the clone is expanded.

v_call	j_call	d_call	clone_size	cdr3_aa	cdr3_nt
TRBV14	TRBJ2-1	-	-	CASSQGTYNEQFF	TGTGCCAGCAGCCAAGGGACTTACAATGAGCAGTTCTTC
TRBV10-1	TRBJ2-7	TRBD1	-	CASSESTGDSYEQYF	TGCGCCAGCAGTGAGTCCACAGGGGACTCCTACGAGCAGTACTTC
TRBV6-5	TRBJ1-1	-	-	CASRPTKNTEAFF	TGTGCCAGCAGGCCGACAAAGAACACTGAAGCTTTCTTT
TRBV7-9	TRBJ1-2	-	few	CASSARDYGYTF	TGTGCCAGCAGCGCCCGGGACTATGGCTACACCTTC
TRBV5-1	TRBJ2-3	-	-	CASSPQGQGVTDTQYF	TGCGCCAGCAGCCCCCAGGGGCAGGGAGTAACAGATACGCAGTATTTT
TRBV7-6	TRBJ2-3	TRBD2	-	CASSMGLAGHTDTQYF	TGTGCCAGCAGCATGGGACTAGCGGGACACACAGATACGCAGTATTTT
TRBV15	TRBJ2-3	-	-	CATSRGGAAADTQYF	TGTGCCACCAGCAGAGGCGGGGCCGCGGCCGATACGCAGTATTTT
TRBV7-9	TRBJ2-5	-	-	CASSLPQGSGTQYF	TGTGCCAGCAGCTTACCACAGGGCTCTGGGACCCAGTACTTC
TRBV15	TRBJ1-1	-	once	CATSREATLDTEAFF	TGTGCCACCAGCAGAGAGGCAACCTTGGACACTGAAGCTTTCTTT
TRBV28	TRBJ1-4	TRBD1	few	CASQGGPNEKLFF	TGTGCCTCTCAGGGGGGACCTAATGAAAAACTGTTTTTT
TRBV10-3	TRBJ2-7	TRBD1	once	CAIRGQEYEQYF	TGTGCCATCAGGGGACAGGAGTACGAGCAGTACTTC
TRBV20-1	TRBJ1-4	-	-	CSAIVREKLFF	TGCAGTGCTATCGTCCGGGAAAAACTGTTTTTT
TRBV15	TRBJ1-5	TRBD1	-	CATSRGSTGGVARNQPQHF	TGTGCCACCAGCAGAGGGTCGACAGGGGGCGTTGCTCGCAATCAGCCCCAGCATTTT
TRBV29-1	TRBJ2-7	-	once	CSVKGTAERGIDEQYF	TGCAGCGTTAAGGGAACAGCGGAACGAGGGATTGACGAGCAGTACTTC
TRBV9	TRBJ2-2	-	few	CASSVVSGAGELFF	TGTGCCAGCAGCGTAGTCTCGGGGGCCGGGGAGCTGTTTTTT
TRBV25-1	TRBJ1-5	-	-	CASSGHNQPQHF	TGTGCCAGCAGTGGGCACAATCAGCCCCAGCATTTT
TRBV2	TRBJ1-4	TRBD1	few	CASSPSGTGEEKLFF	TGTGCCAGCTCCCCCTCCGGGACAGGGGAGGAAAAACTGTTTTTT
TRBV7-8	TRBJ2-1	-	-	CASSLFRANYNEQFF	TGTGCCAGCAGCTTATTCAGGGCCAACTACAATGAGCAGTTCTTC
TRBV29-1	TRBJ2-3	-	-	CSVFLTRSTDTQYF	TGCAGCGTTTTCCTAACCCGAAGCACAGATACGCAGTATTTT
TRBV4-1	TRBJ2-3	TRBD2	-	CASSQDDLAGETDTQYF	TGCGCCAGCAGCCAAGATGATCTAGCGGGAGAAACAGATACGCAGTATTTT
TRBV7-8	TRBJ2-5	-	-	CASSLARRPLPGAQYF	TGTGCCAGCAGCTTAGCACGGCGCCCCCTCCCGGGGGCCCAGTACTTC
TRBV7-5	TRBJ2-7	-	-	CARSLMGVRQNRVSYEQYF	TGTGCCAGAAGCTTAATGGGCGTCCGACAGAACAGGGTATCCTACGAGCAGTACTTC
TRBV6-5	TRBJ2-7	-	-	CASSSGTSEQYF	TGTGCCAGCAGTTCCGGGACATCCGAGCAGTACTTC
TRBV28	TRBJ1-1	TRBD1	-	CAGGQGDTEAFF	TGTGCAGGCGGACAGGGGGACACTGAAGCTTTCTTT
TRBV6-7	TRBJ2-7	TRBD1	-	CASSHRDRGHYEQYF	TGTGCCAGCAGTCACCGGGACAGGGGACACTACGAGCAGTACTTC
TRBV11-3	TRBJ2-1	-	-	CASSFSGFYNEQFF	TGTGCCAGCAGCTTTAGCGGCTTTTACAATGAGCAGTTCTTC